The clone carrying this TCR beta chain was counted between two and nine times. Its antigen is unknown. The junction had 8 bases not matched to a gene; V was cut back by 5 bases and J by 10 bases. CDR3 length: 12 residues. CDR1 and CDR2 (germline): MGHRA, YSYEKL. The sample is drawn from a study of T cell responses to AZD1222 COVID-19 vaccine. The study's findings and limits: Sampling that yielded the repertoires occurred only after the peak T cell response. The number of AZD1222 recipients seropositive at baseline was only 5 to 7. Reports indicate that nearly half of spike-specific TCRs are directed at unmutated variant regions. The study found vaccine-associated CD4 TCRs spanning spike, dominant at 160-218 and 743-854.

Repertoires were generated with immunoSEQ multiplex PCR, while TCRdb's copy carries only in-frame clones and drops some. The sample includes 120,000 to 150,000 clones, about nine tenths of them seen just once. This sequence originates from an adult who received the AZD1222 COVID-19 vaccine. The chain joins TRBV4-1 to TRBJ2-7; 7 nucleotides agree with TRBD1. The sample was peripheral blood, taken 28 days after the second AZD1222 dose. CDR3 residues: CASSERGTAQYF. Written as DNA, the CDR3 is TGCGCCAGCAGCGAAAGAGGGACAGCTCAGTACTTC.